Shown below are 19 T cell receptor beta chains from a single sample sequenced in a study of shared clonotypes between healthy human individuals. Assay: immunoSEQ multiplex PCR; the TCRdb copy retains only in-frame clones and omits some. The repertoire holds 2 million to 3 million clones, with just over 90% as singletons. The sample taken for sequencing was naive CD4+ T cells sorted from blood. Subset of the sample: CD45RA+ positively selected. All receptors derive from a man aged 18 to 29 in good health.

This chain joins TRBV5-4 and TRBJ2-1, with 14 nucleotides matching TRBD2. CDR1 SGHNT and CDR2 YYREEE come from the germline V gene (reference sequence). The CDR3 sequence is 17 residues long. The V gene end was trimmed by 4 bases and the J gene end by 5 bases; junction bases not matched to a gene: 8. CDR3 region: CASSVGTSGRMNNEQFF. The CDR3 DNA sequence: TGTGCCAGCAGCGTAGGGACTAGCGGGAGAATGAACAATGAGCAGTTCTTC.

The J gene is TRBJ1-2, the V gene TRBV6-1; D not certain. V was trimmed by 4 bases and J by 5 bases, leaving 8 bases between them. From germline, CDR1 is MNHNS and CDR2 SASEGT. CDR3 size: 12 residues. CDR3 sequence (DNA): TGTGCCAGCAGTGCGGTCAGATATGGCTACACCTTC. Its translation is CASSAVRYGYTF.

This chain joins TRBV5-8 and TRBJ1-4; 12 nucleotides align to TRBD1. There are 17 residues in the CDR3. Germline trimming cut 4 bases from V and 0 bases from J; bases unmatched to any gene: 4. Germline V gives CDR1 SGHTS, CDR2 YDEGEE. CDR3 coding DNA: TGTGCCAGCAGCCCGGGACAGGGGGCTGCAACTAATGAAAAACTGTTTTTT. Amino acid sequence: CASSPGQGAATNEKLFF.

The V and J genes are TRBV7-9 and TRBJ1-2; D perhaps matches TRBD1 (6 bases). V dropped 4 bases and J dropped 2 bases, with 11 bases sitting between them. The CDR3 has 14 residues. Germline V gene lookup returns CDR1 SEHNR and CDR2 FQNEAQ (reference sequence). The CDR3 region is CASSYSGQNYGYTF. CDR3 DNA: TGTGCCAGCAGCTATAGTGGACAGAACTATGGCTACACCTTC.

The sample holds one count of this clone. The chain has TRBV14 and TRBJ2-7; 9 bases are shared with TRBD1. V was clipped by 4 bases and J by 2 bases; unmatched bases: 6. From germline, CDR1 is SGHDN and CDR2 FVKESK. The CDR3 is made up of 15 amino acids. The DNA of the CDR3 is TGTGCCAGCAGCCCCCAGACAGGGGGACCCTACGAGCAGTACTTC. Translation gives CASSPQTGGPYEQYF.

Of note for this clone: The sample contains more than one DNA sequence encoding this CDR3. The chain is built from TRBV20-1 and TRBJ2-5, with D unresolved. The CDR3 runs 10 residues. V was cut by 6 bases and J by 4 bases, with 6 bases left in between. Germline CDR1 and CDR2: DFQATT and SNEGSKA (reference sequence). The CDR3 DNA reads as TGCAGTGCCCGTGGAGAGACCCAGTACTTC. Its translation is CSARGETQYF.

The CDR3, as DNA: TGTGCCAGCAGTCCCGGTGGGTATTCACCCCTCCACTTT. This sequence encodes CASSPGGYSPLHF. This chain connects TRBV6-5 to TRBJ1-6; D ambiguous. V lost 5 bases, J lost 8 bases, and 10 bases lay in between. CDR3 length equals 13 residues. CDR1 MNHEY and CDR2 SVGAGI come from the germline V gene.

The chain joins TRBV13 to TRBJ2-5; 8 bases match TRBD1. This CDR3 has 14 residues. With V trimmed by 1 base and J by 4 bases, 2 bases remained unmatched. CDR1 PRHDT and CDR2 FYEKMQ come from the germline V gene (reference sequence). CDR3 region: CASSLDRGLETQYF. The CDR3 DNA sequence: TGTGCCAGCAGCTTAGACAGGGGGTTAGAGACCCAGTACTTC.

This chain uses TRBV5-4 with TRBJ2-1, with 12 bases identical to TRBD2. This CDR3 has 16 residues. J lost 2 bases, V lost 4 bases, and 4 bases had no gene match. Germline-derived CDR1 and CDR2 are SGHNT and YYREEE (reference sequence). In DNA, the CDR3 is TGTGCCAGCAGCGTTACTAGCGGGAGGACCTACAATGAGCAGTTCTTC. Translating gives CASSVTSGRTYNEQFF. The variable domain in full, with the rest retrieved from reference TRBV5-4 and TRBJ2-1, is ETGVTQSPTHLIKTRGQQVTLRCSSQSGHNTVSWYQQALGQGPQFIFQYYREEENGRGNFPPRFSGLQFPNYSSELNVNALELDDSALYLCASSVTSGRTYNEQFFGPGTRLTVL.

The V gene is TRBV7-8, the J gene TRBJ2-1; no clear D gene. Trimming shortened V by 5 bases and J by 10 bases, and 12 bases separated the two germline ends. CDR3 length equals 12 residues. Per the germline V gene, CDR1 is SGHVS and CDR2 is FQNEAQ. The CDR3: CASSPVRNEQFF. DNA for the CDR3: TGTGCCAGCAGCCCCGTTCGTAACGAGCAGTTCTTC. The variable domain in full, with the rest retrieved from reference TRBV7-8 and TRBJ2-1, is GAGVSQSPRYKVAKRGQDVALRCDPISGHVSLFWYQQALGQGPEFLTYFQNEAQLDKSGLPSDRFFAERPEGSVSTLKIQRTQQEDSAVYLCASSPVRNEQFFGPGTRLTVL.

The genes are TRBV11-2 and TRBJ2-5; D might be TRBD2 (6 bases). V was shortened by 4 bases and J by 1 base, with 10 bases between the two germline ends. Germline assignment: CDR1 SGHAT and CDR2 FQNNGV. CDR3 length: 14 amino acids. CDR3 loop: CASSSGSGQETQYF. CDR3 DNA sequence: TGTGCCAGCAGCTCCGGGAGCGGCCAAGAGACCCAGTACTTC.

This clone was detected once. The chain has TRBV5-1 and TRBJ2-1; 8 bases are a match to TRBD2. This CDR3 has 16 amino acids. Germline CDR1 and CDR2: SGHRS and YFSETQ. After removal of 4 bases from V and 4 bases from J, the junction contained 10 bases not matched to a gene. In nucleotides, the CDR3 is TGCGCCAGCAGCGCCGTGGGTGCGGGAGGTTACAATGAGCAGTTCTTC. Translation gives CASSAVGAGGYNEQFF.

The J gene is TRBJ1-1, the V gene TRBV7-9; D is unclear. The germline V and J ends were trimmed by 6 bases and 6 bases, with 14 bases remaining between them. Germline loops: CDR1 SEHNR, CDR2 FQNEAQ (reference sequence). The CDR3 has 13 amino acids. CDR3 sequence: CASSQRSSPEAFF. CDR3 sequence (DNA): TGTGCCAGCAGTCAACGCTCGTCTCCTGAAGCTTTCTTT. Drawing the rest from reference TRBV7-9 and TRBJ1-1, the complete variable domain is DTGVSQNPRHKITKRGQNVTFRCDPISEHNRLYWYRQTLGQGPEFLTYFQNEAQLEKSRLLSDRFSAERPKGSFSTLEIQRTEQGDSAMYLCASSQRSSPEAFFGQGTRLTVV.

This chain joins TRBV7-9 and TRBJ2-7, with D possibly matching TRBD1 (6 bases). CDR1 and CDR2 from the germline V gene are SEHNR and FQNEAQ (reference sequence). This CDR3 has 15 amino acids. V was shortened by 1 base and J by 5 bases, with 15 bases between the two germline ends. In DNA form, the CDR3 reads TGTGCCAGCAGCTTAGAACCACAGGGCGTCCACGAGCAGTACTTC. Amino acids: CASSLEPQGVHEQYF.

The gene calls are TRBV5-4 and TRBJ2-7, with TRBD1 matching over 9 bases. V gave up 3 bases and J gave up 5 bases; unmatched junction bases: 3. The CDR3 length is 13 residues. Germline lookup yields CDR1 SGHNT and CDR2 YYREEE (reference sequence). For the CDR3, the DNA is TGTGCCAGCAGCTGGGACAGGGTAAACGAGCAGTACTTC. This codes for CASSWDRVNEQYF.

This chain joins TRBV6-4 and TRBJ2-3; no clear D. The CDR3 contains 12 residues. V dropped 3 bases and J dropped 6 bases, with 7 bases sitting between them. Germline CDR1 MRHNA, CDR2 SNTAGT. The CDR3 loop is CASSEWCDTQYF. DNA of the CDR3: TGTGCCAGCAGTGAGTGGTGCGATACGCAGTATTTT.

The chain has TRBV5-1 and TRBJ2-2; tentative D call: TRBD1 (6 bases). The CDR3 totals 17 residues. Germline CDR1 reads SGHRS; CDR2 reads YFSETQ. Trimming shortened V by 1 base and J by 2 bases, and 15 bases separated the two germline ends. CDR3 DNA: TGCGCCAGCAGCTTGAGCAGGGGATTTGACAACACCGGGGAGCTGTTTTTT. This codes for CASSLSRGFDNTGELFF.

V usage is TRBV19 and J usage is TRBJ2-3, with 10 bases fitting TRBD2. V was clipped by 4 bases and J by 7 bases; unmatched bases: 8. CDR3 length: 15 amino acids. Germline lookup yields CDR1 LNHDA and CDR2 SQIVND (reference sequence). The CDR3 DNA sequence: TGTGCCAGTAGTAATCCAGCGGGAGGGCCAAATACGCAGTATTTT. Its protein product is CASSNPAGGPNTQYF. Full variable domain (outside the CDR3, taken from reference TRBV19 and TRBJ2-3): DGGITQSPKYLFRKEGQNVTLSCEQNLNHDAMYWYRQDPGQGLRLIYYSQIVNDFQKGDIAEGYSVSREKKESFPLTVTSAQKNPTAFYLCASSNPAGGPNTQYFGPGTRLTVL.

A word on this clone: Different DNA sequences within this sample yield the same CDR3. The rearrangement links TRBV4-3 to TRBJ1-2; D gene uncertain. Germline V lookup: CDR1 LGHNA, CDR2 YSLEER. Trimming took off 1 base at V and 3 bases at J, with 6 bases between the two ends. This CDR3 comprises 13 residues. This chain's CDR3 is CASSQVVDYGYTF. In DNA, the CDR3 is TGCGCCAGCAGCCAAGTAGTGGACTATGGCTACACCTTC.